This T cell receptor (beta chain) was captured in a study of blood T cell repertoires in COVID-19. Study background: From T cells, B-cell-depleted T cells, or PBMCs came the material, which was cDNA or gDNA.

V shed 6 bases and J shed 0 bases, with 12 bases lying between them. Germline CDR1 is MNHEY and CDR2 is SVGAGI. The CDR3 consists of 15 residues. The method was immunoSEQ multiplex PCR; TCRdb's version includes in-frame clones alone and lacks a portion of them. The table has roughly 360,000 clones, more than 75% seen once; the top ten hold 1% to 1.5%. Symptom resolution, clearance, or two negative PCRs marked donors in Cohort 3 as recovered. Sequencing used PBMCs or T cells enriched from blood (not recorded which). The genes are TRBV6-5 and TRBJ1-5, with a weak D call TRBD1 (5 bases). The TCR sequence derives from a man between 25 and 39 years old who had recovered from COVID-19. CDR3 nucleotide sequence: TGTGCCAGCAGCCAGGGAGGATATAGCAATCAGCCCCAGCATTTT. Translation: CASSQGGYSNQPQHF.